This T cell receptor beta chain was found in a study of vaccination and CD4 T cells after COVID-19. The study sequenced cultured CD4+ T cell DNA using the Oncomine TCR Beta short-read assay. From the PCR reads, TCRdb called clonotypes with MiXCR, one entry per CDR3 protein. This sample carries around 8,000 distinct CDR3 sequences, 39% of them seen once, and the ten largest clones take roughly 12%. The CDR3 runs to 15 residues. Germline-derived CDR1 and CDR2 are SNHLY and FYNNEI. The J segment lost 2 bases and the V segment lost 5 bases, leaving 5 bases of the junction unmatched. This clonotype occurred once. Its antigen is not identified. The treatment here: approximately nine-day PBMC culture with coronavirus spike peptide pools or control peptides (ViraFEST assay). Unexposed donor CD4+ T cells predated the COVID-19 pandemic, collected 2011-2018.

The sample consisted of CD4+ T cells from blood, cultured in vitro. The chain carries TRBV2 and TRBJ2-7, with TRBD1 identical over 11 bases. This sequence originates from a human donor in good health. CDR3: CASSRDRGSPYEQYF. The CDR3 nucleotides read TGTGCCAGCAGTCGGGACAGGGGGAGTCCCTACGAGCAGTACTTC.